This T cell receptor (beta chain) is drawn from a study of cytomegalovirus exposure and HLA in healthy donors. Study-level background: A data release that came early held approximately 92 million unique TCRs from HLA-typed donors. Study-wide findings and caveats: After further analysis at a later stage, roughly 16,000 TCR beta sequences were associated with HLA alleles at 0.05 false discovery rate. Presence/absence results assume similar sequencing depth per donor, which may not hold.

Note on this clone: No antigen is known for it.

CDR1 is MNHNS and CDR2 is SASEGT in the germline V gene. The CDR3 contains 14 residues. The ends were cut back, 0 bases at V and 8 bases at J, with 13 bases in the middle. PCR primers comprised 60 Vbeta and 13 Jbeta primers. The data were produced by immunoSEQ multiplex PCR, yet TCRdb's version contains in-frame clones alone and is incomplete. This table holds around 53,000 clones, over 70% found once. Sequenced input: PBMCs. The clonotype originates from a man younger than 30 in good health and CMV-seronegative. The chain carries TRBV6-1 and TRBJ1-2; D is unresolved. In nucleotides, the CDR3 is TGTGCCAGCAGTGAAGCGCGAGGGTTTAGCGGCTACACCTTC. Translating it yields CASSEARGFSGYTF.